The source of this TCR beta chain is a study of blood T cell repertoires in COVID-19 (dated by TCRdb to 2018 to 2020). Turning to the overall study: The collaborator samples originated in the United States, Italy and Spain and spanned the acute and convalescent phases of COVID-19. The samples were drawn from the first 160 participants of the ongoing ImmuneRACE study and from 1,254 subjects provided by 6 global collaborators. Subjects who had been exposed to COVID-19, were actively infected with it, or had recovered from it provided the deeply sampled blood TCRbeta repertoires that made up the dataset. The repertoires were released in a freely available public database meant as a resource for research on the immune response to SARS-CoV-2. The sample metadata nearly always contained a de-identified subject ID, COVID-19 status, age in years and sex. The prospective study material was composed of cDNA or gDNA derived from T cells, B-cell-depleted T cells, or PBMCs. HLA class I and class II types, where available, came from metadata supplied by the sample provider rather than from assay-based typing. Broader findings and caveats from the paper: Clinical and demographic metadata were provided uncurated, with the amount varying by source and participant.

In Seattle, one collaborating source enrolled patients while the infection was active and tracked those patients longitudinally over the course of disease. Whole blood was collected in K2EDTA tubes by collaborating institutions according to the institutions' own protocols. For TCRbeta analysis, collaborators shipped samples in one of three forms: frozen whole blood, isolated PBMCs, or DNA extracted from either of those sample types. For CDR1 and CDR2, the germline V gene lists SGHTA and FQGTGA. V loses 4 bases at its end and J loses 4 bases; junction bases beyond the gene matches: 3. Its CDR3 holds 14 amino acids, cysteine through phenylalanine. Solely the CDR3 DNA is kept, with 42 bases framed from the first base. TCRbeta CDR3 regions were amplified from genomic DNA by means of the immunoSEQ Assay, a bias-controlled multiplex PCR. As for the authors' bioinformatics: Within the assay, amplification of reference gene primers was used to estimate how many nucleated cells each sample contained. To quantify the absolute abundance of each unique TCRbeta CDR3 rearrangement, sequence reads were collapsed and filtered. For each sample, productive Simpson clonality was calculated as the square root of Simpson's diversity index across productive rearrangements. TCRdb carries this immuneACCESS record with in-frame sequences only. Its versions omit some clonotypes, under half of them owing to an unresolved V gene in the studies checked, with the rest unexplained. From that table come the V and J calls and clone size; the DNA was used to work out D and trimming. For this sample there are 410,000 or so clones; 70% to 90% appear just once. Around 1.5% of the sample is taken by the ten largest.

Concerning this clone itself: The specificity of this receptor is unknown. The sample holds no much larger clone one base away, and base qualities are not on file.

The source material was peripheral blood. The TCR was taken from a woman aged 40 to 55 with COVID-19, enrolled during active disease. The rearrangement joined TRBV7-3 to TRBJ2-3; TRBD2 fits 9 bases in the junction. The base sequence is TGTGCCAGCAGCTATGGACTAGCGCCAGATACGCAGTATTTT. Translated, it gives CASSYGLAPDTQYF.